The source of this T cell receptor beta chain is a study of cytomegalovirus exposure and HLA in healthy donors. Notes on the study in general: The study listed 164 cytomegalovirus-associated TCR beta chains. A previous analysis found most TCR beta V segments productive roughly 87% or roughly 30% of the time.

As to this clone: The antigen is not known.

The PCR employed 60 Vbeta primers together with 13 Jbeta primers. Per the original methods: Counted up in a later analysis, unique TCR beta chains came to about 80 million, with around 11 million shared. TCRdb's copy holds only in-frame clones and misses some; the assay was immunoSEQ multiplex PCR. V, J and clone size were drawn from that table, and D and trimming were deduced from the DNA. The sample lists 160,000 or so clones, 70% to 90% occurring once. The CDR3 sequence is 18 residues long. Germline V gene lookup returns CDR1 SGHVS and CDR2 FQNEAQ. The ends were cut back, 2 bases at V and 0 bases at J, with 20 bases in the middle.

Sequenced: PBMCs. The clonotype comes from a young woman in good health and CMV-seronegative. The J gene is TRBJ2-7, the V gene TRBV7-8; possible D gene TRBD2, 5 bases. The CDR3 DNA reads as TGTGCCAGCAGCTTAACCCTTGACCGGACGGGGAGCTCCTACGAGCAGTACTTC. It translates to CASSLTLDRTGSSYEQYF.